Described below is a single TCR beta chain sequence and its context. Its antigen remains unknown. This sample is part of a study of Ad26.COV2.S vaccination and SARS-CoV-2 variants. About the research overall: Each vaccinee took Ad26.COV2.S intramuscularly, once or twice 56 days apart. Study-wide results and caveats: Researchers reported similar non-spike TCR breadth in vaccine and placebo recipients.

Trimming removed 6 bases from V and 6 bases from J, with 15 bases in between. Germline V gene lookup returns CDR1 MNHEY and CDR2 SVGAGI. The CDR3 spans 13 residues. The method was immunoSEQ multiplex PCR; TCRdb's version includes in-frame clones alone and lacks a portion of them. The sample yields 510,000 or so clones, approximately 90% seen once. Treatment defined: around 19 received Ad26.COV2.S at low or high dose, single or two shots; about 5 received placebo; per-sample allocation not given. Repertoires come from day 63 after the first vaccine or placebo injection. The shot given was an Ad26 vector that makes Wuhan-strain SARS-CoV-2 spike.

This specimen consisted of peripheral blood, obtained in a trial of Ad26.COV2.S vaccine versus placebo. The sequence was obtained from a person aged 18-60 years who received the Ad26.COV2.S COVID-19 vaccine or a placebo. V and J are TRBV6-5 and TRBJ2-7; D remains unclear. The CDR3 here is CASRPFVSPEQYF. CDR3 DNA: TGTGCCAGCAGACCCTTCGTTAGTCCCGAGCAGTACTTC.